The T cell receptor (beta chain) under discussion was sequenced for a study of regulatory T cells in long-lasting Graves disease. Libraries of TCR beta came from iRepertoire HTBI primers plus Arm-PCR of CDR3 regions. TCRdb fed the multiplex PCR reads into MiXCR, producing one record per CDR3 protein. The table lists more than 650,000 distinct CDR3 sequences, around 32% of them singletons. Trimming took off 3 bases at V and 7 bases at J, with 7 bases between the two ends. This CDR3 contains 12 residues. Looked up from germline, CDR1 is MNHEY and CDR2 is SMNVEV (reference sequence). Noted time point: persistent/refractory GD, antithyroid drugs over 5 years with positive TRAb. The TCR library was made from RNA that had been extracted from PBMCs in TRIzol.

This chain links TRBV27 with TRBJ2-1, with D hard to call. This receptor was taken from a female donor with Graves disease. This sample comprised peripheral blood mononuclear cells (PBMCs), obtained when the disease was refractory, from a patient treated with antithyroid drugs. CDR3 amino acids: CASSFGPNEQFF. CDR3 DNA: TGTGCCAGCAGTTTTGGGCCTAATGAGCAGTTCTTC.